The clone carrying this TCR beta chain was counted at least ten times. Its antigen is not known. The data are from a study of CD8+CD57+ T cells in acquired aplastic anemia. Germline CDR1 and CDR2: DFQATT and SNEGSKA (reference sequence). V trimming: 5 bases; J trimming: 0 bases; junction bases outside the gene matches: 9. This CDR3 contains 16 residues. Findings of the study overall: Found in both controls and patients were approximately 30 CD8+ CDR3 sequences. Patients and healthy controls showed no significant CD8+ Simpson's diversity difference.

Previously, flow cytometry had revealed CD8+CD57+ cell expansion in the patients chosen for sequencing. The patients all had a severe acquired aplastic anemia diagnosis. Genomic DNA provided the template from which TCR beta VDJ and CDR3 profiles were obtained. MiXCR was run by TCRdb on the reads, yielding one entry per CDR3 protein. This table holds roughly 260,000 distinct CDR3 sequences, 45% to 50% found once. This chain links TRBV20-1 with TRBJ2-7; 11 nucleotides match TRBD2. Sequenced sample: sorted CD4+, CD8+, or CD8+CD57+ T cells (not recorded which) from PBMCs. The TCR sequence derives from a human donor with aplastic anemia. This CDR3 reads CSALPLAGGLSYEQYF. CDR3 nucleotides: TGCAGTGCTCTCCCCCTAGCGGGAGGTCTCTCCTACGAGCAGTACTTC.